This T cell receptor (beta chain) was profiled in a study of CD8 T cells in ankylosing spondylitis (dated by TCRdb to the late 2010s). For the wider study: The study set out to find disease-linked TCR variants by profiling T cell receptor beta repertoires in ankylosing spondylitis patients and healthy donors. The full study cohort was made up of about 24 ankylosing spondylitis patients and 108 healthy donors. Peripheral blood was sampled, and synovial fluid was also collected from ankylosing spondylitis patients.

This clonotype was recorded at least ten times. Its cognate antigen has yet to be identified. Base qualities are not provided; no much larger clone lies one nucleotide away. Sequencing was carried out with an Illumina HiSeq 2500. TCR beta libraries were prepared by quantitative 5'-RACE with molecular barcodes. On the authors' methods: A new computational method based on a probabilistic model of VDJ rearrangement was used to identify disease-linked TCR variants. In-frame beta chains were kept once TCRdb had trimmed the public reads at Q25 with fastp and called clones with MiXCR. Rows with a matching CDR3 protein are joined into one entry that keeps the most common DNA and genes. These V and J calls are TCRdb output, not the study's own analysis. Recorded for this sample are about 42,000 distinct CDR3 sequences; over 3.5% of them occurred a single time. The ten largest clones add up to about 4% of the sample.

What the work shows at the level of the full study, not this receptor alone: Some of the motif variants had been reported before in the synovial fluid and blood of reactive arthritis patients, a finding that suggests common disease-initiation mechanisms. In peripheral blood, the disease-linked clones were found at relatively low frequencies and had a CD8+ phenotype. A TCR beta motif of about eight highly homologous amino acid variants appeared characteristic of blood from ankylosing spondylitis patients. According to the report, matched synovial fluid samples from ankylosing spondylitis patients were significantly enriched for the disease-linked clones.

The TCR sequence derives from a female donor with ankylosing spondylitis or in good health (not recorded which). The sample comprised blood, either unsorted or a sorted T cell fraction (not recorded which).

At the DNA level, the sequence is TGTGCCAGCAGCCCCCGGGGGCCCAGGGATGGCTACACCTTC. It specifies CASSPRGPRDGYTF. Recombination joined TRBV9 with TRBJ1-2; matching of 6 bases hints at TRBD1 as the D gene. CDR1 and CDR2 are drawn from the germline V gene: SGDLS, YYNGEE. A distance of 16 bases separates the germline ends of V and J, which lose 4 bases and 6 bases respectively. The CDR3 runs 14 amino acids, cysteine and phenylalanine included. Only CDR3 DNA remains: 42 bases, in frame from the first base. Extended through the reference TRBV9 and TRBJ1-2 proteins, this CDR3 yields the full variable domain: DSGVTQTPKHLITATGQRVTLRCSPRSGDLSVYWYQQSLDQGLQFLIQYYNGEERAKGNILERFSAQQFPDLHSELNLSSLELGDSALYFCASSPRGPRDGYTFGSGTRLTVV.